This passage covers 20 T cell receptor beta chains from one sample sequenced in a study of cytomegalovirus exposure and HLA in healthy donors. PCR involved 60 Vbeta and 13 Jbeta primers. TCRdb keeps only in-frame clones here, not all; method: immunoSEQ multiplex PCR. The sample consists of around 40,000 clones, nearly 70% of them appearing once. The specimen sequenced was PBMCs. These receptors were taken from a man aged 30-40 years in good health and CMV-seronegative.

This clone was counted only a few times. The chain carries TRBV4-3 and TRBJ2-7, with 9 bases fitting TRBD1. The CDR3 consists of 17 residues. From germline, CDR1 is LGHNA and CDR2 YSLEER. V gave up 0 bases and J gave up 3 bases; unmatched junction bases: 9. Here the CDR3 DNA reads TGCGCCAGCAGCCAAGATTTGGACAGGGGCGTAGTCTACGAGCAGTACTTC. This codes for CASSQDLDRGVVYEQYF.

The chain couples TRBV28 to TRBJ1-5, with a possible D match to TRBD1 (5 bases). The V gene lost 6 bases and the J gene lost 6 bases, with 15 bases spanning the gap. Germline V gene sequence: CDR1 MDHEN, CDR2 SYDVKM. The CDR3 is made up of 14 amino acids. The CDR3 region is CASSYESGGQPQHF. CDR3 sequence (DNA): TGTGCCAGCAGCTACGAATCCGGGGGTCAGCCCCAGCATTTT.

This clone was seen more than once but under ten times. The CDR3, as DNA: TGTGCCAGCAGCTTACCAGGGAATTCACCCCTCCACTTT. It is translated as CASSLPGNSPLHF. The gene calls are TRBV7-2 and TRBJ1-6, with a tentative D call TRBD1 (5 bases). Germline V gene sequence: CDR1 SGHTA, CDR2 FQGNSA. The CDR3 has 13 residues. Trimming removed 2 bases at V and 7 bases at J, with 6 bases between.

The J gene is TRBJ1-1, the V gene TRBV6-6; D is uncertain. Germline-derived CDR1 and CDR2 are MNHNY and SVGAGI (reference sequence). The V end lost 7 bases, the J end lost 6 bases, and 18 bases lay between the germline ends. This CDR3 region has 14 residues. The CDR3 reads CASKEEVRIAEAFF. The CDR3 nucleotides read TGTGCCAGCAAGGAGGAGGTTAGGATCGCTGAAGCTTTCTTT.

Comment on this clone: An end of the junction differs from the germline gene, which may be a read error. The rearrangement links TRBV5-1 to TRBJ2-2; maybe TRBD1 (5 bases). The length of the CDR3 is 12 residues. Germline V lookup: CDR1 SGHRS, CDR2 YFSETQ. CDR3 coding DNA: TGCGCCGGCAGCTTAGGGGATCAGGAGCTGTTTTTT. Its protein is CAGSLGDQELFF.

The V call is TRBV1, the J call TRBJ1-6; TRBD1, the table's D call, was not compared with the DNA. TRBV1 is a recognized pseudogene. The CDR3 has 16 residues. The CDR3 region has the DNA TGCACCAGCAGCCAAGAGTTGCGGTTTGGCAGGGGGCCCCTCCACTTT. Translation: CTSSQELRFGRGPLHF.

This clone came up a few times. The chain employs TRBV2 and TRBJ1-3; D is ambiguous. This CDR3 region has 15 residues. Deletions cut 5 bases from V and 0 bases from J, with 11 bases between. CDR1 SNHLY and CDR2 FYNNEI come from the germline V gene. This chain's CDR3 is CASSSAGSSGNTIYF. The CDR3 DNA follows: TGTGCCAGCAGTTCCGCGGGGAGCTCTGGAAACACCATATATTTT.

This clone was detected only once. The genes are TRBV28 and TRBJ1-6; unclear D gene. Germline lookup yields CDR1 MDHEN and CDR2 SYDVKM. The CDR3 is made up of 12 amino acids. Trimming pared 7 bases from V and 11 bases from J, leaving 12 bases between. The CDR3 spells CASIGSMPPLHF. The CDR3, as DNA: TGTGCCAGCATTGGGAGCATGCCACCCCTCCACTTT. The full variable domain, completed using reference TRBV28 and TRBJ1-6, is DVKVTQSSRYLVKRTGEKVFLECVQDMDHENMFWYRQDPGLGLRLIYFSYDVKMKEKGDIPEGYSVSREKKERFSLILESASTNQTSMYLCASIGSMPPLHFGNGTRLTVT.

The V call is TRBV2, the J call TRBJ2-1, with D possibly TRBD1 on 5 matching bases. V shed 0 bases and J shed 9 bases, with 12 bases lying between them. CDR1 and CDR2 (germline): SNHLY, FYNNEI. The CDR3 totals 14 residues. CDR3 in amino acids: CASSEALGQPEQFF. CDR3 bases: TGTGCCAGCAGTGAAGCGCTGGGGCAACCTGAGCAGTTCTTC.

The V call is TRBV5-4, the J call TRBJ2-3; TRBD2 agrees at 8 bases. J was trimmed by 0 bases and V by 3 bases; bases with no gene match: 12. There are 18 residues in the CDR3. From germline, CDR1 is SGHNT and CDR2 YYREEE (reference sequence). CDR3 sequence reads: CASSSRGKAGVSTDTQYF. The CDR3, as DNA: TGTGCCAGCAGCTCGCGGGGAAAAGCGGGGGTGAGCACAGATACGCAGTATTTT.

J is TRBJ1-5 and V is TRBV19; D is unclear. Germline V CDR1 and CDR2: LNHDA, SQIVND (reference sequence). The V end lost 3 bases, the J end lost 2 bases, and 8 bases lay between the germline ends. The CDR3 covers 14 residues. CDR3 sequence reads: CASSMLEGNQPQHF. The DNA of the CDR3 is TGTGCCAGTAGTATGTTAGAAGGCAATCAGCCCCAGCATTTT.

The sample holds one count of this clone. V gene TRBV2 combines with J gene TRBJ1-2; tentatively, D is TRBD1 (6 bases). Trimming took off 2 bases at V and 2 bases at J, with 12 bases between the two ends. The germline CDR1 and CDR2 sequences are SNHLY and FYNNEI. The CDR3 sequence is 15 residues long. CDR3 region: CASSELQGSNYGYTF. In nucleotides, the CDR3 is TGTGCCAGCAGTGAATTACAGGGATCGAACTATGGCTACACCTTC. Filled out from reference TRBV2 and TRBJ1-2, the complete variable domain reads EPEVTQTPSHQVTQMGQEVILRCVPISNHLYFYWYRQILGQKVEFLVSFYNNEISEKSEIFDDQFSVERPDGSNFTLKIRSTKLEDSAMYFCASSELQGSNYGYTFGSGTRLTVV.

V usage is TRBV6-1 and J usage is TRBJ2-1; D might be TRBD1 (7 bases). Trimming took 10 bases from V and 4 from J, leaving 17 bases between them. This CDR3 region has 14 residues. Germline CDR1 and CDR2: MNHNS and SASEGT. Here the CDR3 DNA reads TGTGCCACCGTCCGGGGGACAGCATACAATGAGCAGTTCTTC. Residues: CATVRGTAYNEQFF.

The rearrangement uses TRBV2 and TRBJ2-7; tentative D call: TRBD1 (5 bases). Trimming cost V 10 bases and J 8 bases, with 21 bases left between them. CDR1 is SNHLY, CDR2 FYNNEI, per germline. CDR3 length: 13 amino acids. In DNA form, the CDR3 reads TGTGCCACCAACCTCGACAGCACCCCCCAGCAGTACTTC. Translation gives CATNLDSTPQQYF.

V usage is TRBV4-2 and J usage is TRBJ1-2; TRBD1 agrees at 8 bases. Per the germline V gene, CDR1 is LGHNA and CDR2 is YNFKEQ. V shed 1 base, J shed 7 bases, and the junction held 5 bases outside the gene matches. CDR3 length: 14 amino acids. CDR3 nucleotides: TGTGCCAGCAGCCAAGCGCAGGGGGCGGCTGGCTACACCTTC. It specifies CASSQAQGAAGYTF.

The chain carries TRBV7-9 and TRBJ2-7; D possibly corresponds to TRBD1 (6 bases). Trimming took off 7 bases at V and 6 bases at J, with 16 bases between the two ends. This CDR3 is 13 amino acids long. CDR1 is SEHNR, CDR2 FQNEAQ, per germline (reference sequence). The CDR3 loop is CASTTNTGSEQYF. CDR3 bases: TGTGCCAGCACTACTAATACAGGGTCCGAGCAGTACTTC.

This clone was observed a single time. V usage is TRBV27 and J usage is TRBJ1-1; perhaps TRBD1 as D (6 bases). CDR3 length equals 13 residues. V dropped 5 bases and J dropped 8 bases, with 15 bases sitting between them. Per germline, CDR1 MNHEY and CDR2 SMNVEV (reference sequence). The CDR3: CASSVWGGREAFF. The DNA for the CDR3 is TGTGCCAGCAGTGTATGGGGGGGGCGGGAAGCTTTCTTT.

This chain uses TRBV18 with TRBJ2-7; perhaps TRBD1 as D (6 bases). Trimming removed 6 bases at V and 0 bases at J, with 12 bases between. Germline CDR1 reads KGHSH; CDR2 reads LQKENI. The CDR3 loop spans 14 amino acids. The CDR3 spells CASSMGALSYEQYF. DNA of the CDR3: TGTGCCAGCTCCATGGGGGCCCTCTCCTACGAGCAGTACTTC.

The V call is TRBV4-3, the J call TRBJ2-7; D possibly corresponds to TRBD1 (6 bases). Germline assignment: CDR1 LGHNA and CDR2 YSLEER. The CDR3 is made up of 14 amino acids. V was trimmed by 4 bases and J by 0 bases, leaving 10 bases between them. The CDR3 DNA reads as TGCGCCAGCAGCCTCGACAGGCACTCCTACGAGCAGTACTTC. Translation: CASSLDRHSYEQYF.

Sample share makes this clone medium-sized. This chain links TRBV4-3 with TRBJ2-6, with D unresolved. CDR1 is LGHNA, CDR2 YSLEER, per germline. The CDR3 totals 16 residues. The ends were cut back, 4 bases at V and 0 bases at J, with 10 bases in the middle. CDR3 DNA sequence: TGCGCCAGCAGCCCGAATCACGGCTCTGGGGCCAACGTCCTGACTTTC. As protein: CASSPNHGSGANVLTF.